This T cell receptor (beta chain) came from a study of blood T cells in healthy people across ages. Notes on this clonotype: As yet, its antigen is unknown.

The V gene end was trimmed by 6 bases and the J gene end by 2 bases; junction bases not matched to a gene: 4. CDR3 size: 15 residues. Germline V CDR1 and CDR2: MDHEN, SYDVKM. Whole-study results and caveats: Researchers report that TCR beta diversity correlated strongly with naive T cell percentage. Unknown donor CMV status possibly confounded expanded clonotype changes.

It was with a sample-barcoded 5' primer and a J-beta primer mix that a second PCR of about 6 to 12 cycles was run. TCRdb independently ran MiXCR on the 5' RACE reads; one entry per CDR3 protein. The sample has hundreds of thousands of distinct CDR3 sequences; roughly three fifths are singletons. The V call is TRBV28, the J call TRBJ1-6, with 7 bases matching TRBD1. Sequenced sample: blood. The TCR was taken from a man aged 35 to 55 in good health. CDR3 sequence (DNA): TGTGCCAGCAGCTACAGGGGACCCTATAATTCACCCCTCCACTTT. Amino acids: CASSYRGPYNSPLHF.